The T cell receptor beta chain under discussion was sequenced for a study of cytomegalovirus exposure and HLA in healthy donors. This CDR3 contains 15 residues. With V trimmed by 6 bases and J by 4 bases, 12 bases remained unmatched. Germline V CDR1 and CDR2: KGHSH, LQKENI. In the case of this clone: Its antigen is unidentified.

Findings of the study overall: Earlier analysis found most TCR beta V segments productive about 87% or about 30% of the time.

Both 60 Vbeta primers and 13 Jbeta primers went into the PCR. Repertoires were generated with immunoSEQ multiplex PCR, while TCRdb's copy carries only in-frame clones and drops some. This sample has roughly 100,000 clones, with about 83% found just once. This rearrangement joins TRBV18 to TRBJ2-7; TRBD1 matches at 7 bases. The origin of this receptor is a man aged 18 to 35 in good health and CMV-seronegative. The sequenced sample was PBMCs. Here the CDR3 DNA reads TGTGCCAGCTCTGGAGCTGGACAGGATTATTACGAGCAGTACTTC. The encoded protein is CASSGAGQDYYEQYF. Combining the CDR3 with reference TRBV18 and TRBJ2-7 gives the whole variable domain NAGVMQNPRHLVRRRGQEARLRCSPMKGHSHVYWYRQLPEEGLKFMVYLQKENIIDESGMPKERFSAEFPKEGPSILRIQQVVRGDSAAYFCASSGAGQDYYEQYFGPGTRLTVT.